These T cell receptor beta chains were read from a single sample in a study of blood T cell repertoires in COVID-19. Method: immunoSEQ multiplex PCR; TCRdb's copy keeps in-frame clones and lacks some. Here the sample spans some 200,000 clones, over 75% being singletons. The sequencing sample was made of PBMCs or T cells enriched from blood (not recorded which). Source of these receptors: a woman aged 18-29 years who had recovered from COVID-19. Both conserved end residues are part of each CDR3. A D gene is named only where the DNA matches it firmly. Only some rows state a clone size, as once, few, many or a class for expanded clones.

TRBJ2-7	-	-	TRBV10-3	TGTGCCATCAGTGAATTGGACCTCGCGGAGGCCGAGCAGTACTTC	CAISELDLAEAEQYF
TRBJ2-7	TRBD2	-	TRBV5-1	TGCGCCAGCAGAGGGCTAGCGGGATCCTACGAGCAGTACTTC	CASRGLAGSYEQYF
TRBJ2-1	-	-	TRBV7-9	TGTGCCAGCAGCTCTAGCGATCAGCAAGAGCAGTTCTTC	CASSSSDQQEQFF
TRBJ1-1	TRBD1	-	TRBV3-1/TRBV3-2	TGTGCCAGCAGCCTAACAGGGGGCACTGAAGCTTTCTTT	CASSLTGGTEAFF
TRBJ2-3	-	once	TRBV6-5	TGTGCCAGCAGTTCAAGCGGGAGCACAGATACGCAGTATTTT	CASSSSGSTDTQYF
TRBJ2-1	TRBD2	-	TRBV7-9	TGTGCCAGCAGCTTAGGAAGCGGGATAAATTTGGGGAATGAGCAGTTCTTC	CASSLGSGINLGNEQFF
TRBJ2-7	-	-	TRBV6-5	TGTGCCAGCAGTCGCCATCAGGGATACGAGCAGTACTTC	CASSRHQGYEQYF
TRBJ2-3	-	few	TRBV5-1	TGCGCCAGCAGGATCCAGGGTGGAGGGATCACAGATACGCAGTATTTT	CASRIQGGGITDTQYF
TRBJ1-3	-	-	TRBV12-5	TGTGCTAGTGGTTTGGTACACCCGGGGTCTGGAAACACCATATATTTT	CASGLVHPGSGNTIYF
TRBJ2-1	TRBD2	-	TRBV6-2/TRBV6-3	TGTGCCAGCAGTTACTCAGCGGGAGAGGGGGATGAGCAGTTCTTC	CASSYSAGEGDEQFF
TRBJ2-3	-	-	TRBV7-2	TGTGCCAGCAGCTTATCCGCTGTCGCGGGAGATACGCAGTATTTT	CASSLSAVAGDTQYF
TRBJ1-2	TRBD1	-	TRBV7-8	TGTGCCAGCAGCTTCGACAGGGGCAAGATAGGCTACACCTTC	CASSFDRGKIGYTF
TRBJ2-3	-	-	TRBV25-1	TGTGCCAGCAGAGACAGGCTAAGCCTTACGCAGTATTTT	CASRDRLSLTQYF
TRBJ2-1	TRBD1	-	TRBV5-1	TGCGCCAGCAGCTGGACAGGGGGATTCAATGAGCAGTTCTTC	CASSWTGGFNEQFF
TRBJ1-2	-	once	TRBV28	TGTGCCAGCAGAACCGACAGCTATGGCTACACCTTC	CASRTDSYGYTF
TRBJ1-5	-	few	TRBV5-8	TGTGCCAGCAGTCCGGAGGGGCATAGCAATCAGCCCCAGCATTTT	CASSPEGHSNQPQHF
TRBJ2-1	-	-	TRBV30	TGTGCCTGGAGTTTGTCGGGATGGGAGCAGTTCTTC	CAWSLSGWEQFF
TRBJ1-5	TRBD1	-	TRBV11-2	TGTGCCAGCAGCTTGACAGGGGGCGGTCAGCCCCAGCATTTT	CASSLTGGGQPQHF
TRBJ2-7	TRBD1	-	TRBV9	TGTGCCAGCAGCGGGGGGAGGACAGGGCACATGGAGCAGTACTTC	CASSGGRTGHMEQYF
TRBJ1-1	-	-	TRBV27	TGTGCCAGCATTTCCCACAGAAATGAAGCTTTCTTT	CASISHRNEAFF
TRBJ1-1	TRBD1	-	TRBV9	TGTGCCAGCAGCGTAGGACAGGGAGGCACTGAAGCTTTCTTT	CASSVGQGGTEAFF
TRBJ1-6	TRBD1	-	TRBV15	TGTGCCACCAGCAGGGAGCGGACAGGGAATTCACCCCTCCACTTT	CATSRERTGNSPLHF
TRBJ2-3	-	few	TRBV15	TGTGCCACCAGCTTTAATAATCCTAGCACAGATACGCAGTATTTT	CATSFNNPSTDTQYF
TRBJ2-7	TRBD1	-	TRBV6-5	TGTGCCAGCAGTCGACAGACAGGGGGCGGCGAGCAGTACTTC	CASSRQTGGGEQYF
TRBJ2-7	-	few	TRBV6-5	TGTGCCAGCAGCAGCCTTGGAGGTTACGAGCAGTACTTC	CASSSLGGYEQYF
TRBJ2-3	TRBD2	-	TRBV4-2	TGTGCCAGCAGCTCCCAAGTGCGGGAGACAGATACGCAGTATTTT	CASSSQVRETDTQYF
TRBJ2-6	TRBD2	-	TRBV27	TGTGCCAGCAGGGCCGGGAGGGCCTCTGGGGCCAACGTCCTGACTTTC	CASRAGRASGANVLTF
TRBJ2-1	-	-	TRBV9	TGTGCCAGCAGCGTCGCCTTTGCGGGCGGTGAGCAGTTCTTC	CASSVAFAGGEQFF
TRBJ2-1	TRBD2	-	TRBV6-5	TGTGCCAGCAGTTGGGGGAGCGGGAGGGCCCCTGAGCAGTTCTTC	CASSWGSGRAPEQFF
TRBJ2-1	-	-	TRBV27	TGTGCCAGCAGTTCAATAGGAGGGGTCACCTACAATGAGCAGTTCTTC	CASSSIGGVTYNEQFF
TRBJ2-3	-	-	TRBV5-1	TGCGCCAGCAGCTTTATGGGGCGTTCAACAGATACGCAGTATTTT	CASSFMGRSTDTQYF
TRBJ1-2	TRBD1	-	TRBV24-1	TGTGCCACCAGTGATCGGACAGGGGCAGGCTACACCTTC	CATSDRTGAGYTF
TRBJ2-7	-	once	TRBV6-5	TGTGCCAGCTTACTAGGAATCTACGAGCAGTACTTC	CASLLGIYEQYF
TRBJ1-5	-	-	TRBV25-1	TGTGCCAGCAGCCGCGGGGGCAATCAGCCCCAGCATTTT	CASSRGGNQPQHF
TRBJ2-5	-	-	TRBV7-6	TGTGCCAGCAGCTTAGAACCCGGGTTCCAAGAGACCCAGTACTTC	CASSLEPGFQETQYF
TRBJ2-3	TRBD2	-	TRBV29-1	TGCAGCGCCCCACTAGGGGCGGGGGGCACAGATACGCAGTATTTT	CSAPLGAGGTDTQYF
TRBJ2-2	TRBD2	once	TRBV28	TGTGCCAGCAGTTTCCTAGCGGGAGAGTCCGGGGAGCTGTTTTTT	CASSFLAGESGELFF
TRBJ1-2	TRBD1	-	TRBV28	TGTGCCAGCAGTTTCTTCCGGGACAGGGGGCTTCAGGGCTACACCTTC	CASSFFRDRGLQGYTF
TRBJ2-7	-	once	TRBV2	TGTGCCAGCAGTGGGGGAGCTTGGAACGAGCAGTACTTC	CASSGGAWNEQYF
TRBJ2-3	-	once	TRBV7-8	TGTGCCAGCAGCTTAGTTACTCCCGCCGGCACAGATACGCAGTATTTT	CASSLVTPAGTDTQYF
TRBJ2-1	TRBD2	-	TRBV2	TGTGCCAGCATATCGGGAGGGTCCTCCTACAATGAGCAGTTCTTC	CASISGGSSYNEQFF
TRBJ2-2	-	once	TRBV24-1	TGTGCCACCAGTGATCTCAAACCCGGCACCGGGGAGCTGTTTTTT	CATSDLKPGTGELFF
TRBJ2-2	TRBD2	-	TRBV11-2	TGTGCCAGCAGCCTCATATTAGCGGGAGGAGTAAGAACCGGGGAGCTGTTTTTT	CASSLILAGGVRTGELFF
TRBJ2-3	TRBD1	once	TRBV3-1/TRBV3-2	TGTGCCAGCAGCCTCGGGACAGGGTCGGATACGCAGTATTTT	CASSLGTGSDTQYF
TRBJ1-4	-	-	TRBV11-2	TGTGCCAGCAGCTTAGTCCAGGGAAGGAAACTGTTTTTT	CASSLVQGRKLFF